These 28 T cell receptor beta chains originate from one sample sequenced in a study of cytomegalovirus exposure and HLA in healthy donors. Generated by immunoSEQ multiplex PCR, the TCRdb table keeps only in-frame clones and is missing some. Among roughly 180,000 clones, roughly nine tenths were seen once, and the ten largest hold approximately 7%. Sequenced input: PBMCs. The receptors shown here come from a man in his thirties or forties in good health and CMV-seropositive.

The gene calls are TRBV15 and TRBJ2-7; either TRBD1 or TRBD2 may fit D (6 bases each). The germline gives CDR1 LNHNV, CDR2 YYDKDF (reference sequence). V was clipped by 0 bases and J by 2 bases, with 17 bases between them. There are 17 residues in the CDR3. CDR3: CATSRDRGTKLAYEQYF. The DNA of the CDR3 is TGTGCCACCAGCAGAGATCGGGGGACAAAGCTGGCCTACGAGCAGTACTTC.

V gene TRBV6-1 combines with J gene TRBJ1-5, with TRBD1 identical over 8 bases. This CDR3 region has 14 residues. Germline V CDR1 and CDR2: MNHNS, SASEGT. The V and J ends lost 7 bases and 5 bases, in that order; junction bases with no gene match: 7. The CDR3 coding sequence is TGTGCCAGCACCACAGGGGGAAGGGATCAGCCCCAGCATTTT. It specifies CASTTGGRDQPQHF.

The chain links TRBV2 to TRBJ1-5; D may be TRBD1 (5 bases). Between the trimmed V and J ends, which lost 6 bases and 6 bases, there was a span of 12 bases. Germline CDR1 SNHLY, CDR2 FYNNEI. This CDR3 region has 13 residues. The CDR3 nucleotides are TGTGCCAGCAGCAGGGAGCTAAGTCAGCCCCAGCATTTT. Protein sequence: CASSRELSQPQHF. The whole variable domain, remainder taken from reference TRBV2 and TRBJ1-5, is EPEVTQTPSHQVTQMGQEVILRCVPISNHLYFYWYRQILGQKVEFLVSFYNNEISEKSEIFDDQFSVERPDGSNFTLKIRSTKLEDSAMYFCASSRELSQPQHFGDGTRLSIL.

This chain joins TRBV29-1 and TRBJ1-1; 11 positions agree with TRBD1. The CDR3 runs 14 residues. Germline V gene lookup returns CDR1 SQVTM and CDR2 ANQGSEA. V trimming: 5 bases; J trimming: 4 bases; junction bases outside the gene matches: 6. The CDR3 region has the DNA TGCAGCGTTTCTTTCGGGACAGGGGGCACTGAAGCTTTCTTT. Its translation is CSVSFGTGGTEAFF.

V gene TRBV25-1 combines with J gene TRBJ1-5; possible D gene TRBD1, 6 bases. Germline V gene data show CDR1 as MGHDK and CDR2 as SYGVNS. This CDR3 is 12 amino acids long. With 3 bases removed from V and 7 bases from J, the gap between germline ends came to 7 bases. The DNA for the CDR3 is TGTGCCAGCAGTGAGGGACAACAGCCCCAGCATTTT. Protein sequence: CASSEGQQPQHF. The full variable domain, with the rest looked up from reference TRBV25-1 and TRBJ1-5, is EADIYQTPRYLVIGTGKKITLECSQTMGHDKMYWYQQDPGMELHLIHYSYGVNSTEKGDLSSESTVSRIRTEHFPLTLESARPSHTSQYLCASSEGQQPQHFGDGTRLSIL.

The CDR3 nucleotides are TGCGCCAGCAGCCAAGATCTGGTCGGTCTCTCCTACGAGCAGTACTTC. Amino acid sequence: CASSQDLVGLSYEQYF. The V gene is TRBV4-3, the J gene TRBJ2-7; D uncertain. V lost 0 bases and J 0 bases, leaving 12 bases between the germline ends. The CDR3 contains 16 residues. Germline CDR1 LGHNA, CDR2 YSLEER.

This clone showed up just a few times. The rearrangement uses TRBV9 and TRBJ2-1; either TRBD1 or TRBD2 may fit D (6 bases each). The germline gives CDR1 SGDLS, CDR2 YYNGEE. This CDR3 has 15 residues. The germline V and J ends were trimmed by 0 bases and 3 bases, with 10 bases remaining between them. This CDR3 is CASSVVGGYYNEQFF. The CDR3 coding sequence is TGTGCCAGCAGCGTAGTAGGGGGGTACTACAATGAGCAGTTCTTC.

The chain couples TRBV25-1 to TRBJ2-2; 7 bases line up with TRBD1. With V trimmed by 3 bases and J by 1 base, 2 bases remained unmatched. The CDR3 loop spans 15 amino acids. CDR1 MGHDK and CDR2 SYGVNS come from the germline V gene. The CDR3, as DNA: TGTGCCAGCAGTGACTACAGGGGGAACACCGGGGAGCTGTTTTTT. Its translation: CASSDYRGNTGELFF.

This chain joins TRBV6-5 and TRBJ1-2, with TRBD1 matching 8 bases. The germline CDR1 and CDR2 sequences are MNHEY and SVGAGI. V lost 7 bases, J lost 8 bases, and 15 bases stayed unmatched. The CDR3 sequence is 15 residues long. CDR3 sequence (DNA): TGTGCCAGCAAAAGTTATATAGGGACAGGTTACGGCTACACCTTC. Protein: CASKSYIGTGYGYTF.

The chain carries TRBV28 and TRBJ2-5; possibly TRBD1 for D (6 bases). V lost 6 bases, J lost 3 bases, and 8 bases lay in between. This CDR3 contains 12 residues. Germline V CDR1 and CDR2: MDHEN, SYDVKM. CDR3 region: CASRDRKETQYF. CDR3 sequence (DNA): TGTGCCAGCAGGGACAGAAAAGAGACCCAGTACTTC.

The chain employs TRBV5-1 and TRBJ2-3; TRBD2 agrees at 15 bases. The CDR3 sequence is 16 residues long. Trimming at V came to 4 bases and at J to 6 bases, leaving 6 bases not matched to a gene. Germline V CDR1 and CDR2: SGHRS, YFSETQ. CDR3 loop: CASSQDGLAGGDTQYF. The CDR3 bases are TGCGCCAGCAGCCAGGACGGACTAGCGGGAGGGGATACGCAGTATTTT.

The chain carries TRBV4-2 and TRBJ2-2; TRBD1 agrees at 10 bases. Germline CDR1 reads LGHNA; CDR2 reads YNFKEQ. There are 15 residues in the CDR3. J gave up 6 bases and V 6 bases, and 7 bases lay outside the gene matches. The DNA for the CDR3 is TGTGCCAGCAGGGACAGGGGGATTTATGCCGGGGAGCTGTTTTTT. Translated, it gives CASRDRGIYAGELFF.

The rearrangement joins TRBV7-9 to TRBJ1-6, with a possible D match to TRBD1 (5 bases). The length of the CDR3 is 16 residues. The germline gives CDR1 SEHNR, CDR2 FQNEAQ (reference sequence). Trimming took 7 bases from V and 8 from J, leaving 21 bases between them. CDR3 residues: CASKSGSLGSDSPLHF. The DNA for the CDR3 is TGTGCCAGCAAATCAGGGAGCTTAGGTTCTGATTCACCCCTCCACTTT.

The V call is TRBV30, the J call TRBJ1-2, with 8 nucleotides matching TRBD1. With V trimmed by 2 bases and J by 7 bases, 6 bases remained unmatched. This CDR3 is built from 13 residues. Germline CDR1 is GTSNPN and CDR2 is SVGIG (reference sequence). The CDR3 reads CAWSPGQVVGYTF. The CDR3 DNA reads as TGTGCCTGGAGTCCGGGACAGGTAGTTGGCTACACCTTC.

CDR3 residues: CASSSFDRLNTEAFF. CDR3 DNA: TGTGCCAGCAGCTCTTTCGACAGGTTGAACACTGAAGCTTTCTTT. The chain is built from TRBV6-5 and TRBJ1-1; weak D call: TRBD1 (6 bases). The V end lost 6 bases, the J end lost 0 bases, and 14 bases lay between the germline ends. The germline V gene encodes CDR1 MNHEY and CDR2 SVGAGI. This CDR3 has 15 amino acids.

This chain joins TRBV7-3 and TRBJ2-2, with D unclear. The CDR3 loop spans 16 amino acids. The V gene's germline CDR1 is SGHTA and CDR2 FQGTGA. V was pared by 2 bases and J by 3 bases, with 13 bases between. The CDR3 sequence: CASSLLNPRDTGELFF. CDR3 DNA: TGTGCCAGCAGCTTATTGAATCCCCGCGACACCGGGGAGCTGTTTTTT. Drawing the rest from reference TRBV7-3 and TRBJ2-2, the complete variable domain is GAGVSQTPSNKVTEKGKYVELRCDPISGHTALYWYRQSLGQGPEFLIYFQGTGAADDSGLPNDRFFAVRPEGSVSTLKIQRTERGDSAVYLCASSLLNPRDTGELFFGEGSRLTVL.

In DNA, the CDR3 is TGTGCCAGCAGTTGGACAGGGTCCAGTGAGCAGTTCTTC. Amino acids: CASSWTGSSEQFF. The V call is TRBV2, the J call TRBJ2-1, with TRBD1 matching 8 bases. The length of the CDR3 is 13 residues. Germline V gene sequence: CDR1 SNHLY, CDR2 FYNNEI. V lost 5 bases, J lost 9 bases, and 6 bases stayed unmatched.

The chain is built from TRBV7-9 and TRBJ2-3; D call uncertain. Germline CDR1 and CDR2: SEHNR and FQNEAQ (reference sequence). The CDR3 loop spans 12 amino acids. V was clipped by 1 base and J by 6 bases, with 5 bases between them. The DNA for the CDR3 is TGTGCCAGCAGCTTAGATTGGGATACGCAGTATTTT. Protein: CASSLDWDTQYF.

This clone was seen a handful of times. The chain uses TRBV4-1 and TRBJ2-7; possible D gene TRBD2, 6 bases. The CDR3 sequence is 17 residues long. Trimming cost V 3 bases and J 2 bases, with 20 bases left between them. Germline V gene lookup returns CDR1 MGHRA and CDR2 YSYEKL. The DNA of the CDR3 is TGCGCCAGCAGCCAGGTGGGGGGTCGGGAGCCGACCTACGAGCAGTACTTC. This sequence encodes CASSQVGGREPTYEQYF.

The chain couples TRBV27 to TRBJ1-4; a possible D gene is TRBD1 (5 bases). The CDR3 is made up of 13 amino acids. V lost 10 bases and J lost 8, with 17 bases in between. The germline V gene encodes CDR1 MNHEY and CDR2 SMNVEV (reference sequence). The CDR3 DNA reads TGTGCCACCCGCCGTGGTGAGGGGGAAAAACTGTTTTTT. This translates into CATRRGEGEKLFF. The full variable domain, its missing parts supplied by reference TRBV27 and TRBJ1-4, is EAQVTQNPRYLITVTGKKLTVTCSQNMNHEYMSWYRQDPGLGLRQIYYSMNVEVTDKGDVPEGYKVSRKEKRNFPLILESPSPNQTSLYFCATRRGEGEKLFFGSGTQLSVL.

The gene calls are TRBV5-1 and TRBJ2-7; weak D call: TRBD1 (6 bases). The V gene's germline CDR1 is SGHRS and CDR2 YFSETQ. The CDR3 runs to 14 residues. Trimming stripped 3 bases from V and 4 bases from J, with 14 bases between. The CDR3 coding sequence is TGCGCCAGCAGCTCCAGCCAGGGGCTATACGAGCAGTACTTC. Translation: CASSSSQGLYEQYF.

The table lists this clone with a count of one. The chain uses TRBV5-5 and TRBJ2-2; the D is unclear. V was shortened by 5 bases and J by 7 bases, with 6 bases between the two germline ends. The CDR3 is 11 residues long. Germline CDR1 SGHKS, CDR2 YYEKEE (reference sequence). CDR3 sequence reads: CASSWGGELFF. For the CDR3, the DNA is TGTGCCAGCAGTTGGGGCGGGGAGCTGTTTTTT. The full variable domain, in which reference TRBV5-5 and TRBJ2-2 provide the parts outside the CDR3, is DAGVTQSPTHLIKTRGQQVTLRCSPISGHKSVSWYQQVLGQGPQFIFQYYEKEERGRGNFPDRFSARQFPNYSSELNVNALLLGDSALYLCASSWGGELFFGEGSRLTVL.

The chain is built from TRBV18 and TRBJ2-7; 10 bases map to TRBD1. The CDR3 has 16 residues. Germline loops: CDR1 KGHSH, CDR2 LQKENI. V lost 3 bases to trimming and J lost 4 bases; unmatched junction nucleotides: 9. The chain's CDR3 is CASSPTGQGDVYEQYF. In nucleotides, the CDR3 is TGTGCCAGCTCACCCACCGGACAGGGGGACGTATACGAGCAGTACTTC.

The chain employs TRBV28 and TRBJ2-3; TRBD1 matches at 8 bases. After removal of 0 bases from V and 0 bases from J, the junction contained 5 bases not matched to a gene. Germline CDR1 reads MDHEN; CDR2 reads SYDVKM. The CDR3 runs 17 residues. Here the CDR3 reads CASSLWGQVISTDTQYF. Written as DNA, the CDR3 is TGTGCCAGCAGTTTATGGGGACAGGTCATTAGCACAGATACGCAGTATTTT. The full variable domain, its missing parts supplied by reference TRBV28 and TRBJ2-3, is DVKVTQSSRYLVKRTGEKVFLECVQDMDHENMFWYRQDPGLGLRLIYFSYDVKMKEKGDIPEGYSVSREKKERFSLILESASTNQTSMYLCASSLWGQVISTDTQYFGPGTRLTVL.

The chain is built from TRBV15 and TRBJ2-1, with 7 bases identical to TRBD1. The junction had 7 bases not matched to a gene; V was cut back by 11 bases and J by 0 bases. Per the germline V gene, CDR1 is LNHNV and CDR2 is YYDKDF (reference sequence). CDR3 length equals 14 residues. CDR3 sequence reads: CAFQGESSYNEQFF. DNA for the CDR3: TGTGCCTTCCAGGGGGAGAGCTCCTACAATGAGCAGTTCTTC.

The genes are TRBV27 and TRBJ1-4, with 7 bases that match TRBD1. Trimming took 4 bases from V and 7 from J; bases not matched to a gene: 9. Germline V CDR1 and CDR2: MNHEY, SMNVEV (reference sequence). This CDR3 region has 15 residues. The CDR3 bases are TGTGCCAGCAGTTCCCCCGGCAGGGGGAGTGAAAAACTGTTTTTT. Protein product: CASSSPGRGSEKLFF.

The rearrangement joins TRBV5-6 to TRBJ2-1; 10 bases are a match to TRBD2. V lost 4 bases and J lost 7; bases outside the gene matches: 11. Per germline, CDR1 SGHDT and CDR2 YYEEEE. The CDR3 loop spans 16 amino acids. CDR3 sequence reads: CASSTESQRGGNEQFF. CDR3 coding DNA: TGTGCCAGCAGCACGGAGAGCCAGCGGGGGGGTAATGAGCAGTTCTTC.

The chain employs TRBV5-4 and TRBJ2-1; possible D gene TRBD2, 5 bases. V lost 0 bases to trimming and J lost 1 base, with 11 bases between them. CDR1 is SGHNT and CDR2 is YYREEE in the germline V gene (reference sequence). The CDR3 sequence is 16 residues long. CDR3 amino acids: CASSLGRSSSYNEQFF. CDR3 DNA sequence: TGTGCCAGCAGCTTGGGGAGGTCGTCGTCCTACAATGAGCAGTTCTTC.